A single sample is the source of the 10 T cell receptor beta chains below, sequenced in a study of T-cell memory formation after mild COVID-19. TCRdb passed the 5' RACE reads through MiXCR, listing each CDR3 protein once. Counted here are roughly 130,000 distinct CDR3 sequences, over 15% occurring once; the ten biggest clones make up roughly 5%. The sample comprised PBMCs or a T cell subset sorted from them (not recorded which). Receptor source: a man aged 18 to 29 who had mild COVID-19 (a few samples of this study predate the infection). Cell type and time point are not known.

Only a few counts were recorded for this clonotype. This rearrangement joins TRBV5-1 to TRBJ2-5; D not resolved. The CDR3 runs to 17 residues. Germline V gene lookup returns CDR1 SGHRS and CDR2 YFSETQ. Trimming took 0 bases from V and 2 from J, leaving 17 bases between them. CDR3 sequence (DNA): TGCGCCAGCAGCTTGGAAGTCCGACGTGTGGTTCAAGAGACCCAGTACTTC. Its translation is CASSLEVRRVVQETQYF.

The CDR3 is CASTLTGRGTDTQYF. In DNA, the CDR3 is TGTGCCAGCACCCTAACGGGCCGGGGCACAGATACGCAGTATTTT. The chain has TRBV6-6 and TRBJ2-3; D gene unclear. There are 15 residues in the CDR3. Germline V gene lookup returns CDR1 MNHNY and CDR2 SVGAGI (reference sequence). The germline V and J ends were trimmed by 7 bases and 1 base, with 15 bases remaining between them.

This clonotype occurred many times. The V call is TRBV29-1, the J call TRBJ2-5, with D tentatively TRBD1 (5 bases). The CDR3 extends over 11 amino acids. The germline V gene has CDR1 SQVTM and CDR2 ANQGSEA. The ends were cut back, 7 bases at V and 4 bases at J, with 10 bases in the middle. For the CDR3, the DNA is TGCAGCGCTTCTAGGGGAGAGACCCAGTACTTC. It is translated as CSASRGETQYF.

This clonotype turned up a few times. The chain combines TRBV20-1 with TRBJ2-1, with D perhaps matching TRBD1 or TRBD2 (6 bases each). The length of the CDR3 is 15 residues. The germline CDR1 and CDR2 sequences are DFQATT and SNEGSKA (reference sequence). Trimming removed 6 bases at V and 2 bases at J, with 17 bases between. DNA of the CDR3: TGCAGTGCCGTTCCCTTTGGGGGGCCCTACAATGAGCAGTTCTTC. It is translated as CSAVPFGGPYNEQFF.

This clonotype has just a few counts. This chain links TRBV5-1 with TRBJ2-2, with D tentatively TRBD1 (6 bases). The CDR3 covers 16 residues. The germline gives CDR1 SGHRS, CDR2 YFSETQ. Trimming removed 0 bases from V and 2 bases from J, with 11 bases in between. The CDR3 region has the DNA TGCGCCAGCAGCTTGGTGGCAGGGACAAACACCGGGGAGCTGTTTTTT. Its protein is CASSLVAGTNTGELFF.

In its sample, this clonotype was seen many times. The rearrangement uses TRBV5-4 and TRBJ2-5, with a weak D call TRBD2 (5 bases). Germline CDR1 reads SGHNT; CDR2 reads YYREEE (reference sequence). The CDR3 is 15 amino acids. Trimming shortened V by 3 bases and J by 5 bases, and 17 bases separated the two germline ends. The CDR3 DNA is TGTGCCAGCAGCTCGCCGGGATCCACGGGGGAGACCCAGTACTTC. Protein product: CASSSPGSTGETQYF.

A few counts support this clonotype. The genes are TRBV3-1 and TRBJ2-3; D is ambiguous. Looked up from germline, CDR1 is LGHDT and CDR2 is YNNKEL (reference sequence). V gave up 2 bases and J gave up 0 bases, with 9 bases separating them. The CDR3 runs to 15 residues. CDR3 sequence (DNA): TGTGCCAGCAGCCAACTCCCGACTAGCACAGATACGCAGTATTTT. Its protein product is CASSQLPTSTDTQYF.

This chain connects TRBV18 to TRBJ2-2; 8 bases line up with TRBD1. CDR1 is KGHSH, CDR2 LQKENI, per germline. V lost 2 bases to trimming and J lost 6 bases; unmatched junction nucleotides: 5. This CDR3 has 15 amino acids. CDR3 in DNA: TGTGCCAGCTCACCAAACGGACAGGGTGCCGGGGAGCTGTTTTTT. It encodes CASSPNGQGAGELFF.

For the CDR3, the DNA is TGCGCCAGCAGCTTGGACAGGGGCTACGAGCAGTACGTC. Its translation: CASSLDRGYEQYV. The chain uses TRBV5-1 and TRBJ2-7; TRBD1 matches at 7 bases. The CDR3 runs to 13 residues. Losses at the gene ends were 0 bases for V and 3 bases for J; bases not matched to a gene: 0. Germline CDR1 reads SGHRS; CDR2 reads YFSETQ.

This clonotype was seen ten or more times. This chain links TRBV12-3 or TRBV12-4 with TRBJ1-1; D is perhaps TRBD1 (6 bases). The CDR3 is 15 residues long. V was clipped by 4 bases and J by 0 bases, with 12 bases between them. The CDR3 DNA sequence: TGTGCCAGCAGTTCACACAGGGCAGTGAACACTGAAGCTTTCTTT. This translates into CASSSHRAVNTEAFF.